Each of the 10 T cell receptor beta chains below was sequenced from the same sample in a study of T cells after yellow fever vaccination. A single record per CDR3 protein comes from TCRdb applying MiXCR to the 5' RACE reads. The table shows some 350,000 distinct CDR3 sequences, with roughly 9.4% occurring only once. Sequencing used PBMCs, obtained on the day of the first yellow fever vaccination. Receptor source: a man between 18 and 35 years old who received the YFV17D yellow fever vaccine.

As for this clonotype: A junction end diverges from the germline sequence, so it may reflect a read error. The chain recombines TRBV4-3 with TRBJ2-2; tentatively, D is TRBD1 (6 bases). Looked up from germline, CDR1 is LGHNA and CDR2 is YSLEER. The length of the CDR3 is 15 residues. The CDR3 nucleotides are TGCGCCAGCAGCCAAGATTCCAGGGGCGCCGGGAAGCTGTTTTTT. Translation gives CASSQDSRGAGKLFF.

This clonotype was counted ten times or more. DNA for the CDR3: TGTGCCATCAGTGAGGGAAAAATCACAGATACGCAGTATTTT. Translating it yields CAISEGKITDTQYF. The chain combines TRBV10-3 with TRBJ2-3; D remains ambiguous. The CDR3 consists of 14 residues. The germline CDR1 and CDR2 sequences are ENHRY and SYGVKD. V gave up 2 bases and J gave up 2 bases, with 8 bases separating them.

This clonotype was observed many times. The chain links TRBV20-1 to TRBJ2-3; D is uncertain. V lost 6 bases and J lost 2, with 9 bases in between. The CDR3 spans 12 residues. In germline, CDR1 is DFQATT, CDR2 SNEGSKA (reference sequence). The CDR3 DNA follows: TGCAGTGCCGAGTGGTCCACAGATACGCAGTATTTT. This gives the protein CSAEWSTDTQYF.

This clonotype was detected a few times. The chain joins TRBV7-8 to TRBJ2-2; D gene ambiguous. Germline CDR1 and CDR2: SGHVS and FQNEAQ. V shed 1 base and J shed 5 bases, with 8 bases lying between them. The CDR3 spans 14 residues. The CDR3 loop is CASSLGQRTGELFF. The CDR3 DNA reads TGTGCCAGCAGCTTAGGGCAGAGGACCGGGGAGCTGTTTTTT. Full variable domain (remainder filled in from reference TRBV7-8 and TRBJ2-2): GAGVSQSPRYKVAKRGQDVALRCDPISGHVSLFWYQQALGQGPEFLTYFQNEAQLDKSGLPSDRFFAERPEGSVSTLKIQRTQQEDSAVYLCASSLGQRTGELFFGEGSRLTVL.

This sequence joins TRBV2 and TRBJ2-5; D unclear. The CDR3 contains 13 residues. CDR1 and CDR2 from the germline V gene are SNHLY and FYNNEI. V shed 4 bases and J shed 2 bases, with 8 bases lying between them. The CDR3, as DNA: TGTGCCAGCAGTGGATCAGAACAAGAGACCCAGTACTTC. Translating it yields CASSGSEQETQYF.

The V and J genes are TRBV7-9 and TRBJ2-3, with D uncertain. The CDR3 sequence is 14 residues long. V was cut by 2 bases and J by 5 bases, with 11 bases left in between. CDR1 is SEHNR, CDR2 FQNEAQ, per germline (reference sequence). CDR3 loop: CASSLLTRGDTQYF. Here the CDR3 DNA reads TGTGCCAGCAGCTTACTTACGAGAGGAGATACGCAGTATTTT.

The rearrangement joins TRBV3-1 to TRBJ2-2; D call uncertain. The CDR3 is made up of 11 amino acids. Germline V gives CDR1 LGHDT, CDR2 YNNKEL (reference sequence). V lost 6 bases and J 5 bases, leaving 4 bases between the germline ends. CDR3 coding DNA: TGTGCCAGCAGGCTTACCGGGGAGCTGTTTTTT. Translated, it gives CASRLTGELFF.

The chain couples TRBV5-1 to TRBJ2-7; D is unclear. The germline gives CDR1 SGHRS, CDR2 YFSETQ. This CDR3 is built from 13 residues. Trimming shortened V by 1 base and J by 2 bases, and 7 bases separated the two germline ends. The CDR3 nucleotides read TGCGCCAGCAGCTTGACGGTTCCCTACGAGCAGTACTTC. This encodes CASSLTVPYEQYF.

This clonotype was picked up a small number of times. This chain links TRBV7-9 with TRBJ2-1; D unclear. The ends were cut back, 7 bases at V and 4 bases at J, with 17 bases in the middle. The CDR3 has 15 residues. CDR1 and CDR2 (germline): SEHNR, FQNEAQ (reference sequence). DNA of the CDR3: TGTGCCAGCACTTCCGCCGCAGAACCTTACAATGAGCAGTTCTTC. This encodes CASTSAAEPYNEQFF.

The chain links TRBV20-1 to TRBJ2-3, with 8 bases identical to TRBD2. Germline lookup yields CDR1 DFQATT and CDR2 SNEGSKA (reference sequence). V shed 5 bases, J shed 0 bases, and the junction held 1 base outside the gene matches. The CDR3 totals 13 residues. CDR3 sequence: CSAPGGSTDTQYF. CDR3 sequence (DNA): TGCAGTGCTCCGGGGGGGAGCACAGATACGCAGTATTTT.